Presented here are 29 T cell receptor beta chains from one specimen sequenced in a study of a mutant IDH1 vaccine in newly diagnosed glioma. Their antigens remain unidentified. Profiling relied on immunoSEQ multiplex PCR, and the TCRdb table lists in-frame clones only, not all of them. The sample shows fewer than 75,000 clones, approximately 84% of them seen only once. Regarding time point: week 11, during vaccination. Doses comprised 300 ug of mutant IDH1 20-mer peptide each, plus topical imiquimod. The sample was PBMCs, taken from a glioma patient whose treatment included an IDH1 peptide vaccine. The receptors stem from a woman between 45 and 60 years old with glioma.

V and J are TRBV6-5 and TRBJ1-2; possibly TRBD1 for D (6 bases). The CDR3 runs to 13 residues. Germline CDR1 MNHEY, CDR2 SVGAGI. V shed 4 bases and J shed 4 bases, with 10 bases lying between them. CDR3 in amino acids: CASSSTGSYGYTF. As DNA, the CDR3 is TGTGCCAGCAGTTCAACAGGGAGCTATGGCTACACCTTC.

The chain has TRBV5-1 and TRBJ1-2, with 8 bases lining up with TRBD1. The germline V gene has CDR1 SGHRS and CDR2 YFSETQ. The CDR3 has 13 amino acids. V shed 0 bases, J shed 8 bases, and the junction held 3 bases outside the gene matches. CDR3 amino acids: CASSLGQGRGYTF. DNA of the CDR3: TGCGCCAGCAGCTTGGGACAGGGGCGAGGCTACACCTTC.

The rearrangement links TRBV21-1 to TRBJ2-2; the D call of TRBD2 is as the table states it, not checked on the DNA. TRBV21-1 is a pseudogene segment. This CDR3 region has 19 residues. As DNA, the CDR3 is TGTGCCAGCAGCAAAGACTCTACTAGCGGGAAATGGTACACCGGGGAGCTGTTTTTT. Translation: CASSKDSTSGKWYTGELFF.

The V gene is TRBV7-8, the J gene TRBJ1-6; D remains ambiguous. V lost 1 base and J 5 bases, leaving 6 bases between the germline ends. The CDR3 extends over 14 amino acids. The germline V gene encodes CDR1 SGHVS and CDR2 FQNEAQ. CDR3 in DNA: TGTGCCAGCAGCTTAGAGAGGGATAATTCACCCCTCCACTTT. As protein: CASSLERDNSPLHF.

The CDR3 nucleotides read TGCGCCAGCAGACATAGCGGGACAAGCACAGATACGCAGTATTTT. Its translation: CASRHSGTSTDTQYF. The rearrangement joins TRBV4-1 to TRBJ2-3; 8 nucleotides line up with TRBD2. Germline V gives CDR1 MGHRA, CDR2 YSYEKL. The V gene end was trimmed by 6 bases and the J gene end by 0 bases; junction bases not matched to a gene: 5. The CDR3 contains 15 residues.

The genes are TRBV27 and TRBJ2-6; the D is unclear. Germline loops: CDR1 MNHEY, CDR2 SMNVEV (reference sequence). V lost 5 bases to trimming and J lost 0 bases, with 2 bases between them. The CDR3 totals 13 residues. Here the CDR3 DNA reads TGTGCCAGCAGTAGCTCTGGGGCCAACGTCCTGACTTTC. Translating it yields CASSSSGANVLTF.

The chain carries TRBV19 and TRBJ2-5; D might be TRBD1 (5 bases). This CDR3 spans 12 amino acids. Trimming took off 6 bases at V and 9 bases at J, with 14 bases between the two ends. Germline CDR1 reads LNHDA; CDR2 reads SQIVND (reference sequence). The CDR3 nucleotides are TGTGCCAGTAGCTCCCCGATAGGGGCCCAGTACTTC. It codes for CASSSPIGAQYF.

A note on this clone: Other nucleotide sequences from this sample produce the same CDR3. The chain is built from TRBV18 and TRBJ1-5; D gene unclear. Trimming cost V 3 bases and J 6 bases, with 12 bases left between them. The V gene's germline CDR1 is KGHSH and CDR2 LQKENI. There are 14 residues in the CDR3. CDR3 coding DNA: TGTGCCAGCTCACCGGACGGTGGTGGTCAGCCCCAGCATTTT. Translated: CASSPDGGGQPQHF.

The V gene is TRBV16, the J gene TRBJ1-1; D gene unclear. The CDR3 is 15 residues long. Germline CDR1 and CDR2: KGHSY and FQNENV. V lost 0 bases and J lost 5, with 13 bases in between. The DNA for the CDR3 is TGTGCCAGCAGCCAATCAGGAGTGATGAGAACTGAAGCTTTCTTT. Protein product: CASSQSGVMRTEAFF.

The chain uses TRBV7-2 and TRBJ1-4; D gene ambiguous. With 5 bases removed from V and 8 bases from J, the gap between germline ends came to 9 bases. This CDR3 is built from 12 residues. The germline V gene encodes CDR1 SGHTA and CDR2 FQGNSA. CDR3 nucleotide sequence: TGTGCCAGCAGCCGACGGGGAGAAAAACTGTTTTTT. It yields the protein CASSRRGEKLFF.

The chain combines TRBV7-2 with TRBJ2-5; D is ambiguous. This CDR3 has 13 amino acids. Trimming took 4 bases from V and 5 from J, leaving 11 bases between them. Germline-derived CDR1 and CDR2 are SGHTA and FQGNSA. In nucleotides, the CDR3 is TGTGCCAGCAGCTCCGCCCCGGCGGAGACCCAGTACTTC. It encodes CASSSAPAETQYF.

The chain couples TRBV19 to TRBJ1-2; D gene unclear. Trimming removed 8 bases from V and 1 base from J, with 11 bases in between. The CDR3 is 13 residues long. Germline CDR1 reads LNHDA; CDR2 reads SQIVND (reference sequence). The CDR3 nucleotides read TGTGCCAGTTCCTCAAGCCTTAACTATGGCTACACCTTC. Translation: CASSSSLNYGYTF.

This clone was detected a few times. The rearrangement joins TRBV5-1 to TRBJ1-1; D may be TRBD1 (6 bases). The CDR3 spans 14 residues. Trimming took off 0 bases at V and 3 bases at J, with 9 bases between the two ends. Germline V gene sequence: CDR1 SGHRS, CDR2 YFSETQ. In nucleotides, the CDR3 is TGCGCCAGCAGCTTGGAAGGGGGTGACACTGAAGCTTTCTTT. This codes for CASSLEGGDTEAFF.

This rearrangement joins TRBV7-6 to TRBJ1-1; D remains ambiguous. The CDR3 has 12 amino acids. Trimming took off 5 bases at V and 8 bases at J, with 12 bases between the two ends. Germline CDR1 reads SGHVS; CDR2 reads FNYEAQ. CDR3 sequence reads: CASSPQLSEAFF. The CDR3 region has the DNA TGTGCCAGCAGCCCCCAACTCTCCGAAGCTTTCTTT.

This clone showed up just once. The chain employs TRBV7-9 and TRBJ1-5; D not resolved. Trimming shortened V by 5 bases and J by 3 bases, and 17 bases separated the two germline ends. The length of the CDR3 is 16 residues. The germline gives CDR1 SEHNR, CDR2 FQNEAQ (reference sequence). The CDR3 loop reads CASSGTPGRFNQPQHF. The CDR3 DNA sequence: TGTGCCAGCAGCGGCACACCCGGGCGATTCAATCAGCCCCAGCATTTT.

This sequence joins TRBV6-1 and TRBJ1-4; D perhaps matches TRBD1 (6 bases). This CDR3 comprises 13 residues. Germline V CDR1 and CDR2: MNHNS, SASEGT. The V end was cut by 4 bases, the J end by 4 bases, with 7 bases between. CDR3 coding DNA: TGTGCCAGCAGTGGGACAGTTAATGAAAAACTGTTTTTT. Translating it yields CASSGTVNEKLFF.

The chain recombines TRBV28 with TRBJ2-5; D may be TRBD2 (6 bases). V was cut by 7 bases and J by 4 bases, with 16 bases left in between. Germline lookup yields CDR1 MDHEN and CDR2 SYDVKM. There are 14 residues in the CDR3. The DNA for the CDR3 is TGTGCCAGCACCCGGGTGGGGGGAAGAGAGACCCAGTACTTC. This encodes CASTRVGGRETQYF.

This sequence joins TRBV25-1 and TRBJ1-3; D unclear. CDR3 length: 14 amino acids. Trimming took 0 bases from V and 3 from J, leaving 6 bases between them. CDR1 and CDR2 (germline): MGHDK, SYGVNS. The chain's CDR3 is CASSEYGVGNTIYF. CDR3 bases: TGTGCCAGCAGTGAATACGGGGTTGGAAACACCATATATTTT.

In this sample, this clone turned up once. The chain uses TRBV2 and TRBJ1-5; 8 bases fit TRBD1. Germline assignment: CDR1 SNHLY and CDR2 FYNNEI. The CDR3 sequence is 16 residues long. Germline trimming cut 5 bases from V and 0 bases from J; bases unmatched to any gene: 6. The CDR3 is CASSRDRRDSNQPQHF. The CDR3 DNA follows: TGTGCCAGCAGTCGGGACAGGAGGGATAGCAATCAGCCCCAGCATTTT.

The chain has TRBV15 and TRBJ2-5; 9 bases fit TRBD2. Germline CDR1 and CDR2: LNHNV and YYDKDF (reference sequence). The CDR3 runs to 15 residues. V lost 7 bases, J lost 3 bases, and 9 bases stayed unmatched. This CDR3 is CATTPSGGREETQYF. The CDR3 bases are TGTGCCACCACCCCCAGCGGGGGGCGGGAAGAGACCCAGTACTTC.

The V call is TRBV7-9, the J call TRBJ1-1; the match to TRBD1 covers 7 bases. The CDR3 length is 15 residues. With 3 bases clipped from V and 2 bases from J, the junction kept 6 bases outside the gene matches. The germline V gene has CDR1 SEHNR and CDR2 FQNEAQ (reference sequence). This CDR3 reads CASSFQGTVNTEAFF. CDR3 coding DNA: TGTGCCAGCAGCTTCCAAGGGACAGTAAACACTGAAGCTTTCTTT.

The chain combines TRBV5-1 with TRBJ2-3; D is unresolved. V was shortened by 2 bases and J by 6 bases, with 7 bases between the two germline ends. Germline assignment: CDR1 SGHRS and CDR2 YFSETQ. The CDR3 runs to 12 residues. CDR3 nucleotide sequence: TGCGCCAGCAGCTTTACATCTGATACGCAGTATTTT. It is translated as CASSFTSDTQYF.

The chain has TRBV28 and TRBJ2-7; 11 bases are a match to TRBD1. The V gene end was trimmed by 3 bases and the J gene end by 3 bases; junction bases not matched to a gene: 4. Germline CDR1 and CDR2: MDHEN and SYDVKM. The CDR3 covers 15 residues. The CDR3 DNA follows: TGTGCCAGCAGTTTCCTAGGGACAGGGGGCTACGAGCAGTACTTC. It specifies CASSFLGTGGYEQYF.

This chain links TRBV4-1 with TRBJ2-2, with D possibly being TRBD1 (6 bases). The CDR3 is 18 residues long. Per the germline V gene, CDR1 is MGHRA and CDR2 is YSYEKL. With 4 bases removed from V and 0 bases from J, the gap between germline ends came to 18 bases. This chain's CDR3 is CASSLPPPGHSNTGELFF. CDR3 nucleotide sequence: TGCGCCAGCAGCCTACCTCCCCCGGGACACTCGAACACCGGGGAGCTGTTTTTT.

This clone was seen a few times. This rearrangement joins TRBV7-2 to TRBJ2-3, with D perhaps given as TRBD1 or TRBD2 (5 bases each). In germline, CDR1 is SGHTA, CDR2 FQGNSA. The CDR3 spans 15 residues. V was trimmed by 5 bases and J by 6 bases, leaving 18 bases between them. In DNA form, the CDR3 reads TGTGCCAGCAGCACACGCGCCGGGGCAGGGGATACGCAGTATTTT. Encoded protein: CASSTRAGAGDTQYF.

This chain joins TRBV10-3 and TRBJ1-2; D may be TRBD1 (5 bases). Germline values: CDR1 ENHRY, CDR2 SYGVKD. The CDR3 contains 14 residues. Trimming pared 7 bases from V and 6 bases from J, leaving 18 bases between. The CDR3 DNA follows: TGTGCCATCAAGGCGGTAGGCGGGGGAGATGGCTACACCTTC. This codes for CAIKAVGGGDGYTF.

V usage is TRBV5-1 and J usage is TRBJ1-4, with D possibly being TRBD1 (6 bases). From germline, CDR1 is SGHRS and CDR2 YFSETQ. Trimming left V 4 bases short and J 8 bases short, with 33 bases between. The CDR3 loop spans 20 amino acids. The CDR3 loop reads CASSNQGLDSRLARREKLFF. The CDR3 DNA reads TGCGCCAGCAGCAATCAGGGTCTGGACAGCCGCTTGGCCAGGCGGGAAAAACTGTTTTTT.

The chain has TRBV20-1 and TRBJ2-7; D is uncertain. V lost 3 bases, J lost 6 bases, and 9 bases lay in between. Germline lookup yields CDR1 DFQATT and CDR2 SNEGSKA (reference sequence). The CDR3 extends over 11 amino acids. The CDR3 sequence is CSARYGPEQYF. The CDR3 DNA reads TGCAGTGCTAGGTACGGCCCCGAGCAGTACTTC.

V gene TRBV11-2 combines with J gene TRBJ2-7; 9 nucleotides agree with TRBD1. Germline values: CDR1 SGHAT, CDR2 FQNNGV. The CDR3 runs to 15 residues. Trimming removed 6 bases from V and 0 bases from J; junction bases left unmatched: 6. The CDR3 DNA reads as TGTGCCAGCAGTCGAACAGGGGGCGCCTCCTACGAGCAGTACTTC. Protein: CASSRTGGASYEQYF.